The entry below gives a single TCR beta chain sequence along with its context. The source of the sample is a study of blood T cell repertoires in COVID-19. Generated by immunoSEQ multiplex PCR, the TCRdb table keeps only in-frame clones and is missing some. The sample holds about 200,000 clones, around 87% seen once. The sequenced sample consisted of peripheral blood. The TCR originated in a woman aged 45 to 65 with COVID-19, enrolled during active disease.

The CDR3 DNA is TGCAGTGCTAGTGAGAGTCTAGCGGCTACCTACAATGAGCAGTTCTTC. Translated: CSASESLAATYNEQFF. The V and J genes are TRBV20-1 and TRBJ2-1; 7 bases fit TRBD2. The CDR3 extends over 16 amino acids. Germline trimming cut 3 bases from V and 2 bases from J; bases unmatched to any gene: 10. Germline values: CDR1 DFQATT, CDR2 SNEGSKA (reference sequence).